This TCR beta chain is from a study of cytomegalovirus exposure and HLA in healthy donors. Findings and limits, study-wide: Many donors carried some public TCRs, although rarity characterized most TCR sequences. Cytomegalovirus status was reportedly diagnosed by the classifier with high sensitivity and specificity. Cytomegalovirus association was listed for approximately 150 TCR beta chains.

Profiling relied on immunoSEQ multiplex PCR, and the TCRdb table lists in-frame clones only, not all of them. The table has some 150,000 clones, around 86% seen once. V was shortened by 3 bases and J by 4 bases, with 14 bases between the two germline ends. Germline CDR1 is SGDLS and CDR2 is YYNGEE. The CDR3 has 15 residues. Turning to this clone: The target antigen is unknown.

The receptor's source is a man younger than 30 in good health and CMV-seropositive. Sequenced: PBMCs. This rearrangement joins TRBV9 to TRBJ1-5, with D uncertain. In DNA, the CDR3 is TGTGCCAGCAGCGCCATCGGGAACCCAAATCAGCCCCAGCATTTT. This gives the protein CASSAIGNPNQPQHF.